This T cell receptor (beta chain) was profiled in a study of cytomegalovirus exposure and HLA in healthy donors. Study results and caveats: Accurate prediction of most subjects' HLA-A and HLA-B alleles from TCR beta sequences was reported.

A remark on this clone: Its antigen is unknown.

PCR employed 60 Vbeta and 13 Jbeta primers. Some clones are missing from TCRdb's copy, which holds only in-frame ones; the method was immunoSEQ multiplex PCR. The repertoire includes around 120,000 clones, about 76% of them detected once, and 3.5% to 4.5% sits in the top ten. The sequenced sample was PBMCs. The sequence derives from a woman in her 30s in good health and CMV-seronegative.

The CDR3 DNA sequence: TGTGCCAGCAGTTTAGGGCAGGGTGACAATCAGCCCCAGCATTTT. This gives the protein CASSLGQGDNQPQHF. The V gene is TRBV28, the J gene TRBJ1-5, with TRBD1 as a possible D gene (5 bases). CDR1 and CDR2 (germline): MDHEN, SYDVKM. The CDR3 consists of 15 residues. Trimming removed 2 bases at V and 3 bases at J, with 11 bases between.